Listed here are 14 T cell receptor beta chains from one sample, sequenced in a study of identical twins. TCRdb fed the 5' RACE reads into MiXCR, producing one record per CDR3 protein. The sample has about 530,000 distinct CDR3 sequences, over 12% seen once. These data also featured in a second study, about yellow fever vaccine responses in identical twins.

Specimen: CD4+ T cells sorted from blood. Source of these receptors: a woman younger than 30 in good health.

This clonotype has just a few counts. The chain has TRBV5-1 and TRBJ1-1; possible D gene TRBD1, 6 bases. Germline V gives CDR1 SGHRS, CDR2 YFSETQ. The CDR3 consists of 14 residues. The ends were cut back, 5 bases at V and 7 bases at J, with 18 bases in the middle. CDR3 coding DNA: TGCGCCAGCAGTTCGGACGGGGGCGGTTATGAAGCTTTCTTT. Encoded protein: CASSSDGGGYEAFF.

This clonotype was detected only a few times. The chain is built from TRBV18 and TRBJ2-3; no clear D. CDR3 size: 14 residues. The germline CDR1 and CDR2 sequences are KGHSH and LQKENI. Trimming left V 4 bases short and J 5 bases short, with 13 bases between. This CDR3 is CASSLEQAGDTQYF. CDR3 coding DNA: TGTGCCAGCTCACTCGAGCAGGCAGGAGATACGCAGTATTTT.

About this clonotype itself: At one of its ends the junction is not consistent with the germline gene, which may arise from a read error. The V call is TRBV28, the J call TRBJ2-7; no definite D call. In germline, CDR1 is MDHEN, CDR2 SYDVKM. The CDR3 totals 13 residues. The CDR3, as DNA: TGTGCCAGCAGTTTAGGAGAAGCCTCCCCAATCGGCTTC. This translates into CASSLGEASPIGF.

This clonotype was recorded a few times. The chain joins TRBV11-2 to TRBJ2-7, with 14 bases matching TRBD2. V shed 3 bases and J 3 bases; nucleotides not matched to a gene: 10. Germline V gives CDR1 SGHAT, CDR2 FQNNGV. This CDR3 comprises 18 residues. The CDR3 reads CASSFNLGLAGVYYEQYF. The CDR3 nucleotides read TGTGCCAGCAGCTTTAATCTGGGACTAGCGGGAGTATACTACGAGCAGTACTTC.

This clonotype has more than one count but fewer than ten. The chain links TRBV10-3 to TRBJ2-5; D may correspond to TRBD1 or TRBD2 (5 bases each). The CDR3 is 13 amino acids. V was cut by 7 bases and J by 2 bases, with 11 bases left in between. Germline V gene sequence: CDR1 ENHRY, CDR2 SYGVKD. CDR3 nucleotides: TGTGCCATCATGAGGGGAATTCAAGAGACCCAGTACTTC. It translates to CAIMRGIQETQYF.

V and J are TRBV14 and TRBJ1-6; D possibly corresponds to TRBD1 (6 bases). The CDR3 covers 15 residues. Trimming left V 4 bases short and J 6 bases short, with 13 bases between. In germline, CDR1 is SGHDN, CDR2 FVKESK. CDR3 in DNA: TGTGCCAGCAGCCTGCGGAGGACAGTTAATTCACCCCTCCACTTT. Translating gives CASSLRRTVNSPLHF. The full variable domain, its missing parts supplied by reference TRBV14 and TRBJ1-6, is EAGVTQFPSHSVIEKGQTVTLRCDPISGHDNLYWYRRVMGKEIKFLLHFVKESKQDESGMPNNRFLAERTGGTYSTLKVQPAELEDSGVYFCASSLRRTVNSPLHFGNGTRLTVT.

The chain uses TRBV10-3 and TRBJ1-6; D remains ambiguous. Trimming cost V 6 bases and J 8 bases, with 11 bases left between them. From germline, CDR1 is ENHRY and CDR2 SYGVKD. The CDR3 runs 13 residues. CDR3 amino acids: CAIRTLSDSPLHF. The DNA for the CDR3 is TGTGCCATCAGGACTCTATCGGATTCACCCCTCCACTTT.

This chain connects TRBV7-9 to TRBJ2-3; D perhaps matches TRBD2 (6 bases). Per germline, CDR1 SEHNR and CDR2 FQNEAQ (reference sequence). V was pared by 5 bases and J by 5 bases, with 14 bases between. The CDR3 has 14 amino acids. In nucleotides, the CDR3 is TGTGCCAGCAGCCCCCGACTAGGTTTAGATACGCAGTATTTT. This sequence encodes CASSPRLGLDTQYF.

This clonotype was seen repeatedly, ten times or more. The rearrangement uses TRBV29-1 and TRBJ2-1; the D gene is possibly TRBD1 (5 bases). The CDR3 sequence is 14 residues long. The V gene's germline CDR1 is SQVTM and CDR2 ANQGSEA. With 6 bases removed from V and 0 bases from J, the gap between germline ends came to 12 bases. The CDR3 bases are TGCAGCGTGACAGCGCCCCGCTCCTACAATGAGCAGTTCTTC. Translated, it gives CSVTAPRSYNEQFF.

The chain couples TRBV6-1 to TRBJ2-1, with 10 bases fitting TRBD1. CDR3 size: 14 residues. CDR1 is MNHNS, CDR2 SASEGT, per germline. V shed 6 bases, J shed 6 bases, and the junction held 5 bases outside the gene matches. The CDR3 loop is CASSRGQGTNEQFF. The CDR3 region has the DNA TGTGCCAGCAGCCGGGGACAGGGGACCAATGAGCAGTTCTTC.

As for this clonotype: Its ends do not fully match the called genes, so a read error is possible. The chain employs TRBV5-6 and TRBJ2-3; 8 nucleotides agree with TRBD2. The CDR3 has 20 amino acids. Germline V gene lookup returns CDR1 SGHDT and CDR2 YYEEEE. CDR3 sequence reads: CAGSSISTSEILAWTDTQYF. Here the CDR3 DNA reads TGTGCCGGCAGCTCGATCTCGACTAGCGAGATCCTAGCATGGACAGATACGCAGTATTTT.

This clonotype was detected ten times or more. The gene calls are TRBV5-1 and TRBJ2-7; the D gene is possibly TRBD2 (7 bases). CDR3 length: 15 residues. Trimming took off 9 bases at V and 6 bases at J, with 25 bases between the two ends. The V gene's germline CDR1 is SGHRS and CDR2 YFSETQ. The chain's CDR3 is CATSEAPGGPVEQYF. The CDR3 DNA follows: TGCGCCACTTCCGAAGCGCCGGGGGGCCCCGTCGAGCAGTACTTC.

CDR3 residues: CASRFIGQGSSQPQHF. CDR3 DNA: TGTGCCAGCAGATTTATCGGACAGGGATCGAGTCAGCCCCAGCATTTT. The V gene is TRBV27, the J gene TRBJ1-5; TRBD1 aligns across 8 bases. The CDR3 runs to 16 residues. CDR1 and CDR2 (germline): MNHEY, SMNVEV (reference sequence). After removal of 6 bases from V and 6 bases from J, the junction contained 13 bases not matched to a gene.

CDR3 DNA sequence: TGTGCCAGCAGTCCCCGAACAGGTGGCTACGAGCAGTACGTC. It codes for CASSPRTGGYEQYV. V is TRBV12-3 or TRBV12-4 and J is TRBJ2-7, with D perhaps TRBD1 (5 bases). Trimming stripped 5 bases from V and 3 bases from J, with 14 bases between. This CDR3 region has 14 residues.